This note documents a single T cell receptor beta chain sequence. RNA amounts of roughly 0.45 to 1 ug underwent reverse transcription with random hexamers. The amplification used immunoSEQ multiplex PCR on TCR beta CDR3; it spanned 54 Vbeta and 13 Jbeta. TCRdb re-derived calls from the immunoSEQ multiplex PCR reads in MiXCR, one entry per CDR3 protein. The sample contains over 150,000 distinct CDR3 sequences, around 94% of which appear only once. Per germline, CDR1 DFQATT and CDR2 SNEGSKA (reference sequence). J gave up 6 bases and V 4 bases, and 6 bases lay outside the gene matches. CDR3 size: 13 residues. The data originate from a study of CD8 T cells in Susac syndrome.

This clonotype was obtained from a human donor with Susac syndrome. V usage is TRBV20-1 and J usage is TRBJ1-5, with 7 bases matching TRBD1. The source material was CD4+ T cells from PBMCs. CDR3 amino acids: CSANTGVGQPQHF. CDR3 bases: TGCAGTGCTAATACAGGGGTGGGTCAGCCCCAGCATTTT.